One and the same sample provided the 24 T cell receptor beta chains below, sequenced in a study of PD-L1 blockade in urothelial cancer. The assay was immunoSEQ multiplex PCR, and TCRdb's table has in-frame clones only and misses some. The table includes approximately 46,000 clones, 87% detected once. The specimen comprised PBMCs, sampled around atezolizumab (anti-PD-L1) treatment. All receptors come from a man aged 60 to 75 with urothelial cancer.

The J gene is TRBJ2-2, the V gene TRBV7-3; weak D call: TRBD1 (5 bases). V was shortened by 5 bases and J by 7 bases, with 14 bases between the two germline ends. CDR1 is SGHTA, CDR2 FQGTGA, per germline. The CDR3 runs to 14 residues. CDR3 region: CASSQQAFGGELFF. CDR3 DNA sequence: TGTGCCAGCAGCCAACAGGCCTTTGGCGGGGAGCTGTTTTTT. Together with reference TRBV7-3 and TRBJ2-2, the CDR3 gives the full variable domain: GAGVSQTPSNKVTEKGKYVELRCDPISGHTALYWYRQSLGQGPEFLIYFQGTGAADDSGLPNDRFFAVRPEGSVSTLKIQRTERGDSAVYLCASSQQAFGGELFFGEGSRLTVL.

DNA of the CDR3: TGTGCCAGTAGCCCAGGGGACAGGGAGGATACGCAGTATTTT. As protein: CASSPGDREDTQYF. The rearrangement uses TRBV19 and TRBJ2-3; 9 bases are shared with TRBD1. Germline values: CDR1 LNHDA, CDR2 SQIVND (reference sequence). The CDR3 is made up of 14 amino acids. V lost 6 bases to trimming and J lost 6 bases; unmatched junction nucleotides: 7.

This chain connects TRBV5-6 to TRBJ2-2; possible D gene TRBD1, 6 bases. The CDR3 loop spans 17 amino acids. V lost 4 bases and J 4 bases, leaving 20 bases between the germline ends. Germline-derived CDR1 and CDR2 are SGHDT and YYEEEE. The CDR3 DNA follows: TGTGCCAGCAGCCCTCGTGGGGGCCGGCGGTCCACCGGGGAGCTGTTTTTT. Protein sequence: CASSPRGGRRSTGELFF. Based on the CDR3 plus reference TRBV5-6 and TRBJ2-2, the full variable domain is DAGVTQSPTHLIKTRGQQVTLRCSPKSGHDTVSWYQQALGQGPQFIFQYYEEEERQRGNFPDRFSGHQFPNYSSELNVNALLLGDSALYLCASSPRGGRRSTGELFFGEGSRLTVL.

The chain combines TRBV6-1 with TRBJ2-7, with a possible D match to TRBD1 (6 bases). The CDR3 spans 12 residues. Trimming stripped 11 bases from V and 5 bases from J, with 16 bases between. Germline V gives CDR1 MNHNS, CDR2 SASEGT. The CDR3 DNA reads TGTGCCGTCACTCGGCCAGGGGACGAGCAGTACTTC. Amino acid sequence: CAVTRPGDEQYF.

The chain recombines TRBV11-3 with TRBJ2-7; 7 bases map to TRBD2. The CDR3 covers 14 residues. The germline CDR1 and CDR2 sequences are SGHNT and YENEEA. The junction had 11 bases not matched to a gene; V was cut back by 6 bases and J by 6 bases. This CDR3 reads CASRPGGLTGEQYF. CDR3 bases: TGTGCCAGCAGGCCCGGGGGACTAACAGGCGAGCAGTACTTC.

CDR3 region: CASSYGQGGEKLFF. CDR3 bases: TGTGCCAGCAGTTACGGACAGGGGGGGGAAAAACTGTTTTTT. V and J are TRBV6-6 and TRBJ1-4, with 10 bases identical to TRBD1. After removal of 2 bases from V and 8 bases from J, the junction contained 2 bases not matched to a gene. Germline V lookup: CDR1 MNHNY, CDR2 SVGAGI (reference sequence). The CDR3 spans 14 residues.

V is TRBV7-9 and J is TRBJ2-1; possibly TRBD1 for D (6 bases). In germline, CDR1 is SEHNR, CDR2 FQNEAQ (reference sequence). This CDR3 is built from 15 residues. The germline V and J ends were trimmed by 0 bases and 8 bases, with 14 bases remaining between them. The CDR3 protein is CASSLALQGVDEQFF. The CDR3 DNA is TGTGCCAGCAGCTTAGCGTTACAGGGTGTCGATGAGCAGTTCTTC. Full variable domain (missing parts from reference TRBV7-9 and TRBJ2-1): DTGVSQNPRHKITKRGQNVTFRCDPISEHNRLYWYRQTLGQGPEFLTYFQNEAQLEKSRLLSDRFSAERPKGSFSTLEIQRTEQGDSAMYLCASSLALQGVDEQFFGPGTRLTVL.

This chain uses TRBV5-6 with TRBJ1-2; D call uncertain. The length of the CDR3 is 14 residues. Per germline, CDR1 SGHDT and CDR2 YYEEEE. The V gene lost 1 base and the J gene lost 3 bases, with 10 bases spanning the gap. The DNA of the CDR3 is TGTGCCAGCAGCTTGAAGTCAGAATACTATGGCTACACCTTC. Translated: CASSLKSEYYGYTF.

V gene TRBV7-3 combines with J gene TRBJ2-1, with 9 bases that match TRBD2. V lost 6 bases to trimming and J lost 3 bases; unmatched junction nucleotides: 6. Germline lookup yields CDR1 SGHTA and CDR2 FQGTGA. The CDR3 sequence is 15 residues long. The DNA of the CDR3 is TGTGCCAGCAGTCAGACTAGCGGAAACTACAATGAGCAGTTCTTC. It specifies CASSQTSGNYNEQFF.

The chain combines TRBV5-1 with TRBJ2-3; D not certain. The CDR3 is made up of 13 amino acids. From germline, CDR1 is SGHRS and CDR2 YFSETQ. Between the trimmed V and J ends, which lost 0 bases and 1 base, there was a span of 3 bases. The CDR3: CASSLGGTDTQYF. The CDR3 DNA sequence: TGCGCCAGCAGCTTGGGAGGCACAGATACGCAGTATTTT.

V is TRBV6-6 and J is TRBJ2-3, with 7 bases aligning to TRBD2. The CDR3 consists of 14 residues. Germline V gene sequence: CDR1 MNHNY, CDR2 SVGAGI (reference sequence). V lost 2 bases and J lost 3; bases outside the gene matches: 2. In nucleotides, the CDR3 is TGTGCCAGCAGTTACGGGACTACGACAGATACGCAGTATTTT. It translates to CASSYGTTTDTQYF.

This chain uses TRBV27 with TRBJ1-5, with 8 bases matching TRBD1. Looked up from germline, CDR1 is MNHEY and CDR2 is SMNVEV (reference sequence). The junction had 7 bases not matched to a gene; V was cut back by 3 bases and J by 9 bases. The CDR3 runs 14 residues. The CDR3 nucleotides are TGTGCCAGCAGTTTGGACAGGGATTATCCGCCCCAGCATTTT. Translating gives CASSLDRDYPPQHF.

This clone was counted a single time. CDR3 sequence (DNA): TGTGCTAGTGGTTTCGAGGGGGCTCACTATGGCTACACCTTC. Translating gives CASGFEGAHYGYTF. This chain links TRBV12-5 with TRBJ1-2, with 7 bases fitting TRBD1. Trimming removed 3 bases from V and 3 bases from J; junction bases left unmatched: 4. Germline lookup yields CDR1 LGHNT and CDR2 FRNRAP. The CDR3 is 14 residues long.

The chain joins TRBV7-8 to TRBJ1-2, with TRBD1 identical over 7 bases. CDR3 length equals 15 residues. Unmatched junction bases numbered 3, after V lost 2 bases and J lost 0 bases. Looked up from germline, CDR1 is SGHVS and CDR2 is FQNEAQ. The CDR3 nucleotides read TGTGCCAGCAGCTTAAGGACAGGAACTAACTATGGCTACACCTTC. Its translation: CASSLRTGTNYGYTF.

V and J are TRBV5-1 and TRBJ2-1, with D unresolved. Trimming stripped 1 base from V and 15 bases from J, with 14 bases between. The CDR3 is made up of 12 amino acids. Germline V gives CDR1 SGHRS, CDR2 YFSETQ. The CDR3 spells CASSLLEHTPFF. Written as DNA, the CDR3 is TGCGCCAGCAGCTTGCTGGAGCACACCCCGTTCTTC.

V gene TRBV10-3 combines with J gene TRBJ2-3; 16 bases fit TRBD2. Trimming removed 6 bases from V and 1 base from J; junction bases left unmatched: 4. Germline assignment: CDR1 ENHRY and CDR2 SYGVKD. The CDR3 contains 17 residues. The CDR3 DNA reads TGTGCCATCAGGGGACTAGCGGGGGGGCATGGCACAGATACGCAGTATTTT. Protein sequence: CAIRGLAGGHGTDTQYF.

The chain uses TRBV30 and TRBJ1-6; unclear D gene. Germline lookup yields CDR1 GTSNPN and CDR2 SVGIG (reference sequence). The V end lost 4 bases, the J end lost 0 bases, and 4 bases lay between the germline ends. The CDR3 length is 13 residues. The DNA of the CDR3 is TGTGCCTGGACTAGCTCCTATAATTCACCCCTCCACTTT. The encoded protein is CAWTSSYNSPLHF.

The V gene is TRBV29-1, the J gene TRBJ1-2; D call uncertain. Germline V gene lookup returns CDR1 SQVTM and CDR2 ANQGSEA. The CDR3 covers 14 residues. V gave up 2 bases and J gave up 5 bases, with 15 bases separating them. The CDR3 region has the DNA TGCAGCGTTGAAAACAGAGCCCAGAGATATGGCTACACCTTC. Translating gives CSVENRAQRYGYTF.

The V gene is TRBV7-9, the J gene TRBJ1-5; D unresolved. The length of the CDR3 is 14 residues. Germline V gives CDR1 SEHNR, CDR2 FQNEAQ (reference sequence). V was shortened by 1 base and J by 7 bases, with 11 bases between the two germline ends. CDR3 bases: TGTGCCAGCAGCTTAGAAGGGAGAGAACAGCCCCAGCATTTT. Translated: CASSLEGREQPQHF.

The CDR3 DNA sequence: TGTGCCAGCAGGAGGGGGACAGGGGTTGGGTCAGATACGCAGTATTTT. Its translation: CASRRGTGVGSDTQYF. The J gene is TRBJ2-3, the V gene TRBV2, with 10 positions matching TRBD1. This CDR3 contains 16 residues. V was clipped by 6 bases and J by 4 bases; unmatched bases: 10. CDR1 SNHLY and CDR2 FYNNEI come from the germline V gene.

The genes are TRBV4-1 and TRBJ1-3; D gene uncertain. The CDR3 has 17 residues. V shed 4 bases and J shed 0 bases, with 16 bases lying between them. CDR1 is MGHRA and CDR2 is YSYEKL in the germline V gene. The CDR3 loop is CASSRGGLVLSGNTIYF. The CDR3 DNA sequence: TGCGCCAGCAGCCGGGGAGGGTTGGTACTCTCTGGAAACACCATATATTTT.

The genes are TRBV4-2 and TRBJ2-2; perhaps TRBD2 as D (5 bases). V dropped 0 bases and J dropped 2 bases, with 10 bases sitting between them. The length of the CDR3 is 16 residues. Germline-derived CDR1 and CDR2 are LGHNA and YNFKEQ. CDR3 residues: CASSQEVRDNTGELFF. For the CDR3, the DNA is TGTGCCAGCAGCCAAGAAGTTCGGGATAACACCGGGGAGCTGTTTTTT.

This clone has only one observation. This chain connects TRBV4-1 to TRBJ2-1; possible D gene TRBD1, 5 bases. Trimming pared 2 bases from V and 2 bases from J, leaving 13 bases between. Germline lookup yields CDR1 MGHRA and CDR2 YSYEKL. The length of the CDR3 is 16 residues. CDR3 amino acids: CASSQRSQGTYNEQFF. In nucleotides, the CDR3 is TGCGCCAGCAGCCAAAGGAGCCAGGGAACCTACAATGAGCAGTTCTTC.

The chain recombines TRBV4-1 with TRBJ1-2; D not certain. Trimming left V 1 base short and J 2 bases short, with 8 bases between. CDR1 MGHRA and CDR2 YSYEKL come from the germline V gene. This CDR3 has 14 residues. DNA for the CDR3: TGCGCCAGCAGCCAAGTTGTAGCCAACTATGGCTACACCTTC. Protein sequence: CASSQVVANYGYTF.